This T cell receptor beta chain was sequenced in a study of response to subunit inactivated influenza vaccine. With 2 bases removed from V and 4 bases from J, the gap between germline ends came to 15 bases. There are 16 residues in the CDR3. CDR1 is MDHEN, CDR2 SYDVKM, per germline. TCRdb recomputed calls from the RT-PCR reads with MiXCR, one row per CDR3 protein. The sample consists of approximately 300,000 distinct CDR3 sequences, roughly 22% of them appearing once. This chain links TRBV28 with TRBJ2-1; perhaps TRBD2 as D (5 bases). This sample comprised PBMCs from blood, obtained less than 22 months after vaccination. The sequence was obtained from a man between 50 and 75 years old who received an inactivated influenza vaccine. CDR3 coding DNA: TGTGCCAGCAGTTTAGATCTAGCCCGTCCTTACAATGAGCAGTTCTTC. Residues: CASSLDLARPYNEQFF.